This T cell receptor beta chain was recorded in a study of blood T cell repertoires in COVID-19. Across the study: The study drew acute and convalescent COVID-19 samples from the United States, Italy and Spain.

Participant ages covered roughly 18 to 89 years across about two dozen US areas. Clinical history reported by participants formed the basis on which cohorts were assigned. In the original analysis: Estimated nucleated cell counts came from reference gene primer amplification. TCRdb's table, derived via immunoSEQ multiplex PCR, lists solely in-frame clones and lacks some. That table supplies the V and J calls and clone size; D and trimming were determined from the DNA. There are a few hundred thousand clones in the sample; roughly 89% occur only once, and about 1.7% lies in the top ten. The specimen sequenced was PBMCs or T cells enriched from blood (not recorded which). The clonotype was recovered from a woman younger than 30 with acute COVID-19.

The CDR3 here is CASSRGPRAFF. The DNA of the CDR3 is TGTGCCAGCAGCCGGGGTCCTCGGGCTTTCTTT. This chain links TRBV11-1 with TRBJ1-1, with D unclear. The V end was cut by 5 bases, the J end by 11 bases, with 12 bases between. Germline V gives CDR1 SGHAT, CDR2 FQDESV (reference sequence). This CDR3 spans 11 amino acids.